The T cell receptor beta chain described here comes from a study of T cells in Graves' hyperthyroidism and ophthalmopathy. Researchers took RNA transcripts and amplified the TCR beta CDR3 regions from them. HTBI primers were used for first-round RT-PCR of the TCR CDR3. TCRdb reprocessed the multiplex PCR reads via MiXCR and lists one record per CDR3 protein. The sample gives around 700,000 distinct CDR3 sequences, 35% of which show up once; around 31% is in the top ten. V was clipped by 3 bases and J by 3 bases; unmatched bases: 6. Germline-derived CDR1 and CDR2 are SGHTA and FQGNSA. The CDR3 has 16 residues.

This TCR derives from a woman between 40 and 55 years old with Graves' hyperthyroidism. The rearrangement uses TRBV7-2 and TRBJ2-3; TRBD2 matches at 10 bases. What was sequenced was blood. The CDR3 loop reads CASSLTSGGATDTQYF. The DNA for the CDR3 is TGTGCCAGCAGCTTGACCAGCGGGGGGGCTACAGATACGCAGTATTTT. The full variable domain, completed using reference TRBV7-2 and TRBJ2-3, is GAGVSQSPSNKVTEKGKDVELRCDPISGHTALYWYRQSLGQGLEFLIYFQGNSAPDKSGLPSDRFSAERTGGSVSTLTIQRTQQEDSAVYLCASSLTSGGATDTQYFGPGTRLTVL.